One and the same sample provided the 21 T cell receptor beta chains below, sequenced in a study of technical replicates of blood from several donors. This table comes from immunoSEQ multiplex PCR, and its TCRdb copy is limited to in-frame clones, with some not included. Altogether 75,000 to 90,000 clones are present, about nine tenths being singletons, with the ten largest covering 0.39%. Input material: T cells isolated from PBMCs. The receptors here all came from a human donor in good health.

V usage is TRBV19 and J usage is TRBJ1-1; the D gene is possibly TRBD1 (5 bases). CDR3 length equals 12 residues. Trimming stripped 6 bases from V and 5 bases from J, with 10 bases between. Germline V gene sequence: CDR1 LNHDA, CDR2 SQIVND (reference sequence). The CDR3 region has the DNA TGTGCCAGTAGCATTACAGGTACTGAAGCTTTCTTT. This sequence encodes CASSITGTEAFF.

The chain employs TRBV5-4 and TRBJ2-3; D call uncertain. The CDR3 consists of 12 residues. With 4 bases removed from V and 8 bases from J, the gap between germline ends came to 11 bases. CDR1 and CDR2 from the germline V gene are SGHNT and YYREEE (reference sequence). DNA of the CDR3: TGTGCCAGCAGCCTAGACTTCAGTACGCAGTATTTT. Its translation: CASSLDFSTQYF.

The CDR3 spells CASSEGAWEQYF. The CDR3 nucleotides read TGTGCCAGCAGCGAGGGAGCGTGGGAGCAGTACTTC. The chain has TRBV7-2 and TRBJ2-7; a possible D gene is TRBD2 (5 bases). Germline values: CDR1 SGHTA, CDR2 FQGNSA. Deletions cut 5 bases from V and 7 bases from J, with 12 bases between. CDR3 length: 12 amino acids.

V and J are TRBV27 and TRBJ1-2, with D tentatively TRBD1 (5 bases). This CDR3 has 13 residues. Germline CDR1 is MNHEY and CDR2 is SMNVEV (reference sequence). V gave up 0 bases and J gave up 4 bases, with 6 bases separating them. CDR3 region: CASSLSGAYGYTF. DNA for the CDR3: TGTGCCAGCAGTTTATCAGGGGCCTATGGCTACACCTTC.

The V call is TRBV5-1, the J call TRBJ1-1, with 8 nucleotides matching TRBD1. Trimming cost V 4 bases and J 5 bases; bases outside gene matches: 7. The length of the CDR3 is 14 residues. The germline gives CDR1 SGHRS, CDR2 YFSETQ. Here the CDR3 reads CASSKLRGRTEAFF. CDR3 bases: TGCGCCAGCAGCAAACTCAGGGGGCGGACTGAAGCTTTCTTT.

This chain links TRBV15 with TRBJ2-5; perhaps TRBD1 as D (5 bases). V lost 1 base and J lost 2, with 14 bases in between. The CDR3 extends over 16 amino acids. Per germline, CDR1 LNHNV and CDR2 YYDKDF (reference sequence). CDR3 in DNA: TGTGCCACCAGCAGAGTCGTGTTGGGGCTTCAAGAGACCCAGTACTTC. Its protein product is CATSRVVLGLQETQYF.

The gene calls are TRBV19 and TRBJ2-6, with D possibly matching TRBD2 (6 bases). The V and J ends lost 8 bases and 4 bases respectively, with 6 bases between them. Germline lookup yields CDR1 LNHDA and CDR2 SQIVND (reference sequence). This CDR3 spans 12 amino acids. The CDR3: CASGLGANVLTF. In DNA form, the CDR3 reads TGTGCCAGTGGACTAGGGGCCAACGTCCTGACTTTC.

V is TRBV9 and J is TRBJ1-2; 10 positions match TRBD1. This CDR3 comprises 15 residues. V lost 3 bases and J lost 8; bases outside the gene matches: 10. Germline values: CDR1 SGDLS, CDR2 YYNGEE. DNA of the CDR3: TGTGCCAGCAGCGCGACCGGGACAGGGGTCCGGGGCTACACCTTC. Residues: CASSATGTGVRGYTF.

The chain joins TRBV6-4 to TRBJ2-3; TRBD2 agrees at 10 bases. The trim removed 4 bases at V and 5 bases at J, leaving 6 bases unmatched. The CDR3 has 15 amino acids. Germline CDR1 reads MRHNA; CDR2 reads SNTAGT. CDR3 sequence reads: CASSAIAGGIDTQYF. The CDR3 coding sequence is TGTGCCAGCAGTGCGATAGCGGGAGGTATAGATACGCAGTATTTT.

CDR3 coding DNA: TGCAGCGTCCCCTCGAGGAGGGCGGGAGGGCCCTACAATGAGCAGTTCTTC. Translated, it gives CSVPSRRAGGPYNEQFF. This chain links TRBV29-1 with TRBJ2-1, with 9 bases that match TRBD2. Germline V CDR1 and CDR2: SQVTM, ANQGSEA. CDR3 size: 17 residues. V was clipped by 6 bases and J by 2 bases; unmatched bases: 14.

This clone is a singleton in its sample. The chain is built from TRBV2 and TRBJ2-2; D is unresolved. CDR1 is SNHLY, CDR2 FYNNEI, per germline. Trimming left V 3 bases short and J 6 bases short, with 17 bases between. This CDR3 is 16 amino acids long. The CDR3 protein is CASSETLGTIPGELFF. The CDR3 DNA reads TGTGCCAGCAGTGAGACACTTGGTACAATTCCCGGGGAGCTGTTTTTT.

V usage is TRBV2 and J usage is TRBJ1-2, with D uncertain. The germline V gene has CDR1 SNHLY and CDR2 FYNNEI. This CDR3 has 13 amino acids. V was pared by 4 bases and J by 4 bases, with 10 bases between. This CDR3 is CASSAQQGYGYTF. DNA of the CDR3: TGTGCCAGCAGTGCACAGCAAGGCTATGGCTACACCTTC.

CDR3 in amino acids: CASRPSGVWYLNTEAFF. The CDR3 DNA sequence: TGTGCCAGCAGACCCTCCGGGGTTTGGTACTTGAACACTGAAGCTTTCTTT. The chain is built from TRBV2 and TRBJ1-1; no clear D gene. CDR1 is SNHLY and CDR2 is FYNNEI in the germline V gene. V was cut by 6 bases and J by 0 bases, with 20 bases left in between. CDR3 size: 17 residues.

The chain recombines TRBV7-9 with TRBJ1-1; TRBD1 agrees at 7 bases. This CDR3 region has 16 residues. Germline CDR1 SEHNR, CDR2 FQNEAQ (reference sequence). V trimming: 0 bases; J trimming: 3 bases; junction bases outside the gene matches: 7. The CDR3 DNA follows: TGTGCCAGCAGCTTAGCTCGGACAGGTGTGGACACTGAAGCTTTCTTT. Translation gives CASSLARTGVDTEAFF.

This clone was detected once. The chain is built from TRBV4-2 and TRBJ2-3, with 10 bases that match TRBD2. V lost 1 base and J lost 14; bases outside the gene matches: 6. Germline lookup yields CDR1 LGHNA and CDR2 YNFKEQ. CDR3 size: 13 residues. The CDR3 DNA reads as TGTGCCAGCAGCCAAGGGGCTAGCGGGAGAATGTATTTT. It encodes CASSQGASGRMYF.

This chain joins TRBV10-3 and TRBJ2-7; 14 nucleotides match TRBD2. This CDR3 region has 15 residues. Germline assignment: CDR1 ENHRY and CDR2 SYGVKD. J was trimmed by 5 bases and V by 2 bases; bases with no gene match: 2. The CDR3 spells CAISEMTSGRDEQYF. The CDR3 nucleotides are TGTGCCATCAGTGAGATGACTAGCGGGAGGGACGAGCAGTACTTC.

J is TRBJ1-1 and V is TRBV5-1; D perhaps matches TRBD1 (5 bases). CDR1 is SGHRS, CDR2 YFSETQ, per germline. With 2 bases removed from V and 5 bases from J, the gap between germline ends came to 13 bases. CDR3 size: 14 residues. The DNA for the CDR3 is TGCGCCAGCAGCTTATATCAGGGAGGTACTGAAGCTTTCTTT. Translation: CASSLYQGGTEAFF.

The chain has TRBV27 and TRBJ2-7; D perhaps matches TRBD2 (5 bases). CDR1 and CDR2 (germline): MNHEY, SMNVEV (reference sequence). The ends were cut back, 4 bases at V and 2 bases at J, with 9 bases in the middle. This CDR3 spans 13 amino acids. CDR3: CASSYGNPYEQYF. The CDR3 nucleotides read TGTGCCAGCAGTTACGGGAACCCCTACGAGCAGTACTTC.

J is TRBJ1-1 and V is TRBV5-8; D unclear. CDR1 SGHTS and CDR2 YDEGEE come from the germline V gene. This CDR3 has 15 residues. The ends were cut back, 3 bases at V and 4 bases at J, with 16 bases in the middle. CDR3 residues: CASSSGLPVSTEAFF. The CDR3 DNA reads TGTGCCAGCAGCTCCGGACTTCCGGTAAGCACTGAAGCTTTCTTT.

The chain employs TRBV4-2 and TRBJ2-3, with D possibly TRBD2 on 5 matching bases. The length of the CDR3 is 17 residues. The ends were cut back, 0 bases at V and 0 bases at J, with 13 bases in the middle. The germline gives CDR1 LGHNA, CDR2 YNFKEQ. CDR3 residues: CASSQDLVSESTDTQYF. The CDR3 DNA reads TGTGCCAGCAGCCAAGATTTAGTTAGCGAGAGCACAGATACGCAGTATTTT.

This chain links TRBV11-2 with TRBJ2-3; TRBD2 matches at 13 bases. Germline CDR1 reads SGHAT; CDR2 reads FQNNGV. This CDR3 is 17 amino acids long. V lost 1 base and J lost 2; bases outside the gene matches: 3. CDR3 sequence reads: CASSLVTSGRFTDTQYF. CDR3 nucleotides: TGTGCCAGCAGCTTAGTGACTAGCGGGAGGTTCACAGATACGCAGTATTTT. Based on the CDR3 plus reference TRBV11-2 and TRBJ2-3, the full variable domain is EAGVAQSPRYKIIEKRQSVAFWCNPISGHATLYWYQQILGQGPKLLIQFQNNGVVDDSQLPKDRFSAERLKGVDSTLKIQPAKLEDSAVYLCASSLVTSGRFTDTQYFGPGTRLTVL.